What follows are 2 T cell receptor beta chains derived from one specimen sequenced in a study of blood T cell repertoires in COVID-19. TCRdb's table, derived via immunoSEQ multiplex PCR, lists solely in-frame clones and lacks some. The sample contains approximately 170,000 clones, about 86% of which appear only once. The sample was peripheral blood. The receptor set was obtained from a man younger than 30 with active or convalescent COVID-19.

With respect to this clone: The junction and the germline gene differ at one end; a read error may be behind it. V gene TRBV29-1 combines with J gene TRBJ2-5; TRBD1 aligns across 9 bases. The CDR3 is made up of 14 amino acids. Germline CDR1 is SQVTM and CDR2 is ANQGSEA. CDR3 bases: TGCAGCGTGGGGGGACAGGGACCCCAAGGGACCCAGTACTTC. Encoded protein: CSVGGQGPQGTQYF.

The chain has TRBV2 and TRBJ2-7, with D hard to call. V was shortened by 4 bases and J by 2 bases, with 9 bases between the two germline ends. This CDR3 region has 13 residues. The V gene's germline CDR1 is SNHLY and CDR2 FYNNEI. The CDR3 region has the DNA TGTGCCAGCAGTGGGTCTCTAGCCTACGAGCAGTACGTC. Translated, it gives CASSGSLAYEQYV.